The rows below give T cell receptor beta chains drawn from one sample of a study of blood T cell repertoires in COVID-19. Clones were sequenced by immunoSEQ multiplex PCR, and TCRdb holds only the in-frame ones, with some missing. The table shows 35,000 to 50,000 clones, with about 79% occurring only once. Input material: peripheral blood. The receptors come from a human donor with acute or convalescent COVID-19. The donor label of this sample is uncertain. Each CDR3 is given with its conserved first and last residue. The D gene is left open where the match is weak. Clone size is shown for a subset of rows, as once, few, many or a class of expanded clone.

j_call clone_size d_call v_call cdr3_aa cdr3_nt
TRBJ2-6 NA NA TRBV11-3 CASSGGRGNTFSGANVLTF TGTGCCAGCAGCGGCGGGCGCGGGAATACATTCTCTGGGGCCAACGTCCTGACTTTC
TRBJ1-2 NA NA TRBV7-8 CASSLADSYGYTF TGTGCCAGCAGCTTAGCTGACAGCTATGGCTACACCTTC
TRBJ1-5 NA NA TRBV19 CATIPPGHLGQPQHF TGTGCCACCATCCCCCCAGGACATTTAGGTCAGCCCCAGCATTTT
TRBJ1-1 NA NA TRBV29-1 CSVEDPRNLEAFF TGCAGCGTTGAAGACCCGCGCAACCTTGAAGCTTTCTTT
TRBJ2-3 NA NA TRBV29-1 CSVLLGISTDTQYF TGCAGCGTCCTACTAGGGATAAGCACAGATACGCAGTATTTT
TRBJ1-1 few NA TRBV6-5 CASSVTENTEAFF TGTGCCAGCAGCGTCACAGAAAACACTGAAGCTTTCTTT
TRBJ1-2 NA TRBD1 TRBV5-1 CASSLDPGQGAVHGYTF TGCGCCAGCAGCTTGGACCCCGGACAGGGGGCTGTACATGGCTACACCTTC
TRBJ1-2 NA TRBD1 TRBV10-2 CASSDTGTGVYREGYTF TGCGCCAGCAGTGACACCGGGACAGGGGTTTACCGGGAAGGCTACACCTTC
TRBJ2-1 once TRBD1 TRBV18 CASSPSRQGSVSSYNEQFF TGTGCCAGCTCACCATCGCGACAGGGGTCCGTCAGCTCCTACAATGAGCAGTTCTTC
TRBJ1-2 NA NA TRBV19 CASSTERGPNYGYTF TGTGCCAGTAGTACCGAGCGGGGTCCTAACTATGGCTACACCTTC
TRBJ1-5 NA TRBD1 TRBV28 CASRYGTGTTKQPQHF TGTGCCAGCAGATATGGGACAGGGACTACCAAACAGCCCCAGCATTTT
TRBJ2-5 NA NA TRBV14 CASSAPGRASGETQYF TGTGCCAGCAGCGCACCGGGAAGGGCTAGTGGAGAGACCCAGTACTTC
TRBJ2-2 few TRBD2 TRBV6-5 CASLMASGGSGELFF TGTGCCAGCTTAATGGCTAGCGGGGGTTCAGGGGAGCTGTTTTTT
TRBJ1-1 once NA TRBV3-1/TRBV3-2 CASSQDRRQPNTEAFF TGTGCCAGCAGCCAGGATAGGCGACAGCCGAACACTGAAGCTTTCTTT
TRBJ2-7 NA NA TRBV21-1 CASSKAWELGLAGVTRGEQYF TGTGCCAGCAGCAAAGCGTGGGAACTCGGACTAGCGGGAGTGACTAGAGGGGAGCAGTACTTC
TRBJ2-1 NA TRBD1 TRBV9 CASSTPRARQGGNEQFF TGTGCCAGCAGCACACCCCGGGCGAGACAGGGGGGGAATGAGCAGTTCTTC
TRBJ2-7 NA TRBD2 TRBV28 CASSLRTSGGRPEQYF TGTGCCAGCAGTCTCCGGACTAGCGGGGGGAGGCCCGAGCAGTACTTC
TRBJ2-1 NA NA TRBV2 CASRITVVQFF TGTGCCAGCAGGATAACAGTCGTGCAGTTCTTC
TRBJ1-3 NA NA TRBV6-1 CASSEAGDTIYF TGTGCCAGCAGTGAAGCGGGAGACACCATATATTTT
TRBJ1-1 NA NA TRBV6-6 CASSYSDSGSTEAFF TGTGCCAGCAGTTACTCTGACTCGGGGAGCACTGAAGCTTTCTTT
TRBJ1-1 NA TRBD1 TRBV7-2 CASSNRGRITEAFF TGTGCCAGCAGCAACAGGGGACGGATCACTGAAGCTTTCTTT
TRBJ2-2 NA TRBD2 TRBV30 CAWSQREWGELFF TGTGCCTGGAGTCAGCGGGAGTGGGGGGAGCTGTTTTTT
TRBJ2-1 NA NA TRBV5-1 CASSPQVFGEDEQFF TGCGCCAGCAGCCCCCAAGTATTTGGGGAGGATGAGCAGTTCTTC
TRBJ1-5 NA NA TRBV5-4 CASSFQTASSNQPQHF TGTGCCAGCAGCTTCCAGACGGCTAGCTCCAATCAGCCCCAGCATTTT
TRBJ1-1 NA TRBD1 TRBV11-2 CASSDRGNTEAFF TGTGCCAGCAGCGACAGGGGGAACACTGAAGCTTTCTTT
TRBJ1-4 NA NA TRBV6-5 CASSLQGVREKLFF TGTGCCAGCAGTTTGCAGGGCGTACGTGAAAAACTGTTTTTT
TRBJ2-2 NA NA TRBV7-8 CASSSRHGFTGELFF TGTGCCAGCAGCAGCCGACACGGTTTCACCGGGGAGCTGTTTTTT